A selection of T cell receptor beta chains follows, all from one sample in a study of shared clonotypes between healthy human individuals. This table comes from immunoSEQ multiplex PCR, and its TCRdb copy is limited to in-frame clones, with some not included. Here the sample spans 2.3 million or so clones, roughly 93% being singletons. What was sequenced was naive CD4+ T cells from PBMCs. These receptors were taken from a man aged 18 to 30 in good health. Some clones in this sample may be carry-over from other donors' samples. Both conserved end residues are part of each CDR3. Fields, in order: clone size, J gene, V gene, D gene, CDR3 DNA, CDR3 protein. The D gene is left open where the match is weak. Some rows mark clone size as missing; the rest say once, few, many or name a class of expanded clone.

clone size: many
J gene: TRBJ1-1
V gene: TRBV4-1
D gene: NA
CDR3 DNA: TGCGCCAGCAGCCAAGACAGGGCCCGAGCGAACACTGAAGCTTTCTTT
CDR3 protein: CASSQDRARANTEAFF

clone size: NA
J gene: TRBJ2-3
V gene: TRBV4-2
D gene: TRBD2
CDR3 DNA: TGTGCCAGCAGCCAAGAGGGACTAGCGCTTAAGGCAGATACGCAGTATTTT
CDR3 protein: CASSQEGLALKADTQYF

clone size: once
J gene: TRBJ1-1
V gene: TRBV30
D gene: NA
CDR3 DNA: TGTGCCTGGAGGGGTGAAGGGATTGACACTGAAGCTTTCTTT
CDR3 protein: CAWRGEGIDTEAFF

clone size: NA
J gene: TRBJ2-7
V gene: TRBV7-2
D gene: NA
CDR3 DNA: TGTGCCAGCAGGGGGACCCGAAATGACTACGAGCAGTACTTC
CDR3 protein: CASRGTRNDYEQYF

clone size: NA
J gene: TRBJ1-5
V gene: TRBV2
D gene: NA
CDR3 DNA: TGTGCCAGCAGTGGGGGGGGGCAGTGGCAGCCCCAGCATTTT
CDR3 protein: CASSGGGQWQPQHF

clone size: once
J gene: TRBJ2-7
V gene: TRBV7-8
D gene: TRBD2
CDR3 DNA: TGTGCCAGCAGAGGGGGGACTAGCGACTACTCCTACGAGCAGTACTTC
CDR3 protein: CASRGGTSDYSYEQYF

clone size: NA
J gene: TRBJ2-3
V gene: TRBV2
D gene: TRBD2
CDR3 DNA: TGTGCCAGCAGACCCGGGACTACTCGCACAGATACGCAGTATTTT
CDR3 protein: CASRPGTTRTDTQYF

clone size: NA
J gene: TRBJ1-3
V gene: TRBV18
D gene: TRBD1
CDR3 DNA: TGTGCCAGCTCACCAGGGACAGAATCTGGAAACACCATATATTTT
CDR3 protein: CASSPGTESGNTIYF

clone size: NA
J gene: TRBJ1-1
V gene: TRBV19
D gene: NA
CDR3 DNA: TGTGCCAGTAGGGGGGTTTCGTACACTGAAGCTTTCTTT
CDR3 protein: CASRGVSYTEAFF

clone size: NA
J gene: TRBJ2-7
V gene: TRBV25-1
D gene: TRBD2
CDR3 DNA: TGTGCCAGCAGTACAACTAGCGGGAGGGCCTGGGGGGAGCAGTACTTC
CDR3 protein: CASSTTSGRAWGEQYF

clone size: NA
J gene: TRBJ1-1
V gene: TRBV19
D gene: NA
CDR3 DNA: TGTGCCAGTAGATACGACAGAGAAGCTTTCTTT
CDR3 protein: CASRYDREAFF

clone size: NA
J gene: TRBJ1-2
V gene: TRBV28
D gene: NA
CDR3 DNA: TGTGCCAGCAGTCACGGGACACAGTATGGCTACACCTTC
CDR3 protein: CASSHGTQYGYTF

clone size: NA
J gene: TRBJ1-2
V gene: TRBV7-2
D gene: TRBD1
CDR3 DNA: TGTGCCAGCAGCACAAGACAGGGGGCCTGGTTGGGCTACACCTTC
CDR3 protein: CASSTRQGAWLGYTF

clone size: NA
J gene: TRBJ2-2
V gene: TRBV28
D gene: TRBD1
CDR3 DNA: TGTGCCAGCAGTTTCTGGACAGGGGACAGCACCGGGGAGCTGTTTTTT
CDR3 protein: CASSFWTGDSTGELFF

clone size: once
J gene: TRBJ2-7
V gene: TRBV15
D gene: NA
CDR3 DNA: TGTGCCACCAGCAAATACTACGAGCAGTACTTC
CDR3 protein: CATSKYYEQYF

clone size: NA
J gene: TRBJ2-7
V gene: TRBV28
D gene: TRBD1
CDR3 DNA: TGTGCCAGCAGAACCGGGACAGGGGTCTACGAGCAGTACTTC
CDR3 protein: CASRTGTGVYEQYF

clone size: NA
J gene: TRBJ1-2
V gene: TRBV19
D gene: TRBD1
CDR3 DNA: TGTGCCAGTAGGACAGGGAAGCACTATGGCTACACCTTC
CDR3 protein: CASRTGKHYGYTF